One sample yielded the 23 T cell receptor beta chains listed below, sequenced in a study of molecular identifiers for immune sequencing clone quantification (dated by TCRdb to the late 2010s). The library was produced with PCR. Sequenced on an Illumina HiSeq 4000. TCRdb's own reprocessing of the public reads used fastp at Q25 and MiXCR and kept productive beta chains. CDR3 protein sequences are deduplicated, and each keeps its most common genes and DNA. This sample is represented by some 650,000 distinct CDR3 sequences; 15% to 20% of them were singletons. Clones ranked in the top ten supply roughly 0.9% of the sample. The sample consisted of naive CD8+ T cells from blood, with Jurkat cell RNA spiked in. The sample's cell subset or site label is to be understood as: FACS-sorted CD8+CD4-CCR7+CD45RA+ naive T cells. These receptors came from a human donor in good health. Some libraries in this study had Jurkat cell RNA spiked in.

The V call is TRBV7-2, the J call TRBJ2-1; possible D gene TRBD2, 5 bases. The germline V and J ends were trimmed by 2 bases and 8 bases, with 28 bases remaining between them. The CDR3 loop spans 19 amino acids. CDR1 and CDR2 from the germline V gene are SGHTA and FQGNSA. The CDR3: CASSLIPGEASGFFHEQFF. The CDR3, as DNA: TGTGCCAGCAGCTTAATTCCTGGTGAAGCGAGCGGATTCTTCCATGAGCAGTTCTTC.

The sample holds many counts of this clonotype. The genes are TRBV27 and TRBJ2-1; either TRBD1 or TRBD2 may fit D (5 bases each). V dropped 6 bases and J dropped 6 bases, with 9 bases sitting between them. CDR3 size: 12 residues. Germline assignment: CDR1 MNHEY and CDR2 SMNVEV (reference sequence). The CDR3 DNA sequence: TGTGCCAGCAGGGGGGTGTTCAATGAGCAGTTCTTC. Translation: CASRGVFNEQFF.

This clonotype was detected many times. This rearrangement joins TRBV6-2 or TRBV6-3 to TRBJ2-3, with D perhaps matching TRBD1 or TRBD2 (5 bases each). The CDR3 runs 16 residues. V gave up 7 bases and J gave up 5 bases, with 22 bases separating them. Germline V gene sequence: CDR1 MNHEY, CDR2 SVGEGT. CDR3 in amino acids: CASTENWVQGEDTQYF. The CDR3 nucleotides read TGTGCCAGCACTGAAAACTGGGTCCAGGGAGAAGATACGCAGTATTTT.

This clonotype has a handful of counts. The J gene is TRBJ2-5, the V gene TRBV24-1; 10 bases map to TRBD1. Trimming took 5 bases from V and 3 from J; bases not matched to a gene: 2. This CDR3 region has 14 residues. CDR1 is KGHDR, CDR2 SFDVKD, per germline. The CDR3 sequence is CATSAGTGEETQYF. The CDR3 DNA is TGTGCCACCAGTGCCGGGACAGGGGAAGAGACCCAGTACTTC.

The chain uses TRBV4-3 and TRBJ2-1; unclear D gene. The CDR3 has 15 residues. Germline V CDR1 and CDR2: LGHNA, YSLEER. Deletions cut 1 base from V and 4 bases from J, with 11 bases between. The CDR3 DNA sequence: TGCGCCAGCAGCCAAGTAGGTCCCCCTTACAATGAGCAGTTCTTC. Its translation: CASSQVGPPYNEQFF.

This clonotype came up many times. The rearrangement links TRBV11-2 to TRBJ2-5, with D unclear. The CDR3 sequence is 16 residues long. From germline, CDR1 is SGHAT and CDR2 FQNNGV. V lost 1 base and J lost 4, with 16 bases in between. DNA for the CDR3: TGTGCCAGCAGCTTAGTGGCACCCGCGGTTACAGAGACCCAGTACTTC. This codes for CASSLVAPAVTETQYF.

Only a few counts were recorded for this clonotype. This sequence joins TRBV29-1 and TRBJ2-1, with 7 nucleotides matching TRBD2. Unmatched junction bases numbered 5, after V lost 3 bases and J lost 3 bases. CDR1 SQVTM and CDR2 ANQGSEA come from the germline V gene. This CDR3 is 14 amino acids long. In nucleotides, the CDR3 is TGCAGCGTTGATCCGGGACTAAACTACAATGAGCAGTTCTTC. This encodes CSVDPGLNYNEQFF.

Turning to this clonotype: A read error may be the cause here, since a much bigger clone is one base away. The rearrangement joins TRBV4-3 to TRBJ2-5; 7 positions agree with TRBD2. CDR3 length: 14 amino acids. Germline CDR1 and CDR2: LGHNA and YSLEER. CDR3 bases: TGCGCCAGCAGCCAAGAGTGGGGGGGAGAGACCCAGCACTTC. Translation gives CASSQEWGGETQHF.

This clonotype was counted many times. The chain couples TRBV5-1 to TRBJ2-7; perhaps D is TRBD1 or TRBD2 (5 bases each). V lost 4 bases, J lost 0 bases, and 14 bases lay in between. CDR3 length equals 15 residues. The germline V gene has CDR1 SGHRS and CDR2 YFSETQ. The CDR3 nucleotides are TGCGCCAGCAGCGAGGGGACCGGAAGCTCCTACGAGCAGTACTTC. Translation gives CASSEGTGSSYEQYF.

To note about this clonotype: A much larger clone lies one base from this, so it may be a read error. The V call is TRBV11-3, the J call TRBJ2-1; TRBD1 aligns across 12 bases. The CDR3 loop spans 14 amino acids. Germline loops: CDR1 SGHNT, CDR2 YENEEA. Losses at the gene ends were 8 bases for V and 8 bases for J; bases not matched to a gene: 7. This chain's CDR3 is CASGSGQGADEQFF. The CDR3 DNA sequence: TGTGCCAGCGGCTCGGGACAGGGGGCGGATGAGCAGTTCTTC.

The sample holds many counts of this clonotype. V and J are TRBV4-3 and TRBJ1-1; D remains ambiguous. This CDR3 is built from 16 residues. Germline CDR1 reads LGHNA; CDR2 reads YSLEER. V was trimmed by 0 bases and J by 1 base, leaving 12 bases between them. The CDR3 loop reads CASSQDWGDRNTEAFF. CDR3 coding DNA: TGCGCCAGCAGCCAAGATTGGGGAGATCGGAACACTGAAGCTTTCTTT.

The table lists this clonotype with many counts. This chain connects TRBV5-4 to TRBJ2-1, with a weak D call TRBD1 (5 bases). Trimming left V 1 base short and J 2 bases short, with 13 bases between. CDR1 and CDR2 (germline): SGHNT, YYREEE (reference sequence). The CDR3 consists of 16 residues. In DNA, the CDR3 is TGTGCCAGCAGCTTGCTAACAGGTGGACCCTACAATGAGCAGTTCTTC. Protein: CASSLLTGGPYNEQFF.

The sample holds many counts of this clonotype. The V call is TRBV27, the J call TRBJ1-5; TRBD1 is a possible D gene (6 bases). Germline CDR1 MNHEY, CDR2 SMNVEV (reference sequence). The V gene lost 0 bases and the J gene lost 0 bases, with 15 bases spanning the gap. The CDR3 has 18 residues. The CDR3 coding sequence is TGTGCCAGCAGTTTATCGGGGGCAGCTTTGTATAGCAATCAGCCCCAGCATTTT. Its translation: CASSLSGAALYSNQPQHF.

In its sample, this clonotype was seen many times. The rearrangement uses TRBV5-6 and TRBJ2-7; D unresolved. The CDR3 spans 14 residues. Per the germline V gene, CDR1 is SGHDT and CDR2 is YYEEEE. V gave up 4 bases and J gave up 5 bases, with 16 bases separating them. The CDR3 loop reads CASSRSGSSDEQYF. The CDR3 DNA sequence: TGTGCCAGCAGCCGAAGTGGATCCTCGGACGAGCAGTACTTC.

V gene TRBV6-5 combines with J gene TRBJ2-5; 8 nucleotides agree with TRBD2. This CDR3 spans 17 amino acids. Germline CDR1 MNHEY, CDR2 SVGAGI. V lost 6 bases to trimming and J lost 4 bases; unmatched junction nucleotides: 16. CDR3 residues: CASSPLAGGTLPETQYF. The CDR3 DNA is TGTGCCAGCAGCCCTCTCGCGGGGGGCACCTTACCAGAGACCCAGTACTTC.

In regard to this clonotype: A read error may produce the germline difference seen at one junction end. The chain joins TRBV7-9 to TRBJ1-5; D is possibly TRBD1 (5 bases). The CDR3 totals 14 residues. Germline assignment: CDR1 SEHNR and CDR2 FQNEAQ (reference sequence). The CDR3 region is CANSLSGGNQPQHF. As DNA, the CDR3 is TGTGCCAACAGCTTATCGGGGGGAAATCAGCCCCAGCATTTT.

This clonotype was seen repeatedly, ten times or more. J is TRBJ1-3 and V is TRBV28, with TRBD1 matching 10 bases. This CDR3 is built from 17 residues. V lost 5 bases, J lost 3 bases, and 10 bases stayed unmatched. Germline CDR1 is MDHEN and CDR2 is SYDVKM. The CDR3 coding sequence is TGTGCCAGCAGTACCCCGACAGGGGGCTCGTTTGGAAACACCATATATTTT. Translation gives CASSTPTGGSFGNTIYF. Together with reference TRBV28 and TRBJ1-3, the CDR3 gives the full variable domain: DVKVTQSSRYLVKRTGEKVFLECVQDMDHENMFWYRQDPGLGLRLIYFSYDVKMKEKGDIPEGYSVSREKKERFSLILESASTNQTSMYLCASSTPTGGSFGNTIYFGEGSWLTVV.

This clonotype was recorded many times. This rearrangement joins TRBV12-3 or TRBV12-4 to TRBJ1-1; tentative D call: TRBD1 (6 bases). The V gene lost 1 base and the J gene lost 5 bases, with 17 bases spanning the gap. This CDR3 is 16 amino acids long. In DNA form, the CDR3 reads TGTGCCAGCAGTTTAGGTGATACAGGGCTATGGACTGAAGCTTTCTTT. Its protein product is CASSLGDTGLWTEAFF.

This clonotype has at least ten counts. The CDR3, as DNA: TGTGCCAGCAGCTTCTCTAGCGTAAGCTCCTACGAGCAGTACTTC. It translates to CASSFSSVSSYEQYF. This sequence joins TRBV5-6 and TRBJ2-7, with a weak D call TRBD2 (6 bases). CDR1 is SGHDT, CDR2 YYEEEE, per germline. This CDR3 region has 15 residues. Trimming pared 2 bases from V and 0 bases from J, leaving 12 bases between.

The chain combines TRBV11-2 with TRBJ2-1; possibly TRBD2 for D (6 bases). Germline loops: CDR1 SGHAT, CDR2 FQNNGV. This CDR3 is 14 amino acids long. The germline V and J ends were trimmed by 0 bases and 6 bases, with 9 bases remaining between them. The CDR3 coding sequence is TGTGCCAGCAGCTTAGATCTGGGGGGCAATGAGCAGTTCTTC. This codes for CASSLDLGGNEQFF. The whole variable domain, remainder taken from reference TRBV11-2 and TRBJ2-1, is EAGVAQSPRYKIIEKRQSVAFWCNPISGHATLYWYQQILGQGPKLLIQFQNNGVVDDSQLPKDRFSAERLKGVDSTLKIQPAKLEDSAVYLCASSLDLGGNEQFFGPGTRLTVL.

This clonotype was picked up many times. The rearrangement links TRBV4-1 to TRBJ1-1; the D gene is possibly TRBD1 (6 bases). Germline V CDR1 and CDR2: MGHRA, YSYEKL. V was clipped by 4 bases and J by 0 bases, with 15 bases between them. The length of the CDR3 is 16 residues. In DNA form, the CDR3 reads TGCGCCAGCAGCCCACAGCCGACAGGACTGAACACTGAAGCTTTCTTT. Amino acids: CASSPQPTGLNTEAFF.

About this clonotype: This may be a read error: a much more frequent sequence differs by one nucleotide. The chain employs TRBV19 and TRBJ1-1; D gene unclear. Deletions cut 6 bases from V and 1 base from J, with 9 bases between. Germline lookup yields CDR1 LNHDA and CDR2 SQIVND (reference sequence). The CDR3 has 13 residues. CDR3: CASRTYANTEAFF. As DNA, the CDR3 is TGTGCCAGTAGAACCTATGCGAACACTGAAGCTTTCTTT.

The sample holds many counts of this clonotype. V is TRBV15 and J is TRBJ2-5, with a tentative D call TRBD2 (7 bases). Looked up from germline, CDR1 is LNHNV and CDR2 is YYDKDF (reference sequence). Trimming left V 4 bases short and J 0 bases short, with 12 bases between. The CDR3 spans 15 residues. CDR3 DNA sequence: TGTGCCACCAGCACACGGGGGGCCTACCAAGAGACCCAGTACTTC. Amino acids: CATSTRGAYQETQYF. The full variable domain, completed using reference TRBV15 and TRBJ2-5, is DAMVIQNPRYQVTQFGKPVTLSCSQTLNHNVMYWYQQKSSQAPKLLFHYYDKDFNNEADTPDNFQSRRPNTSFCFLDIRSPGLGDTAMYLCATSTRGAYQETQYFGPGTRLLVL.